Below, 9 T cell receptor beta chains from the same sample are listed, as sequenced in a study of T cell responses to AZD1222 COVID-19 vaccine. TCRdb keeps only in-frame clones here, not all; method: immunoSEQ multiplex PCR. The sample has fewer than 100,000 clones, approximately 87% seen once; the top ten hold 1.3% to 1.5%. The source was peripheral blood, collected 28 days after the second AZD1222 dose. The receptors come from an adult who received the AZD1222 COVID-19 vaccine.

The chain is built from TRBV5-4 and TRBJ1-3; perhaps TRBD1 as D (5 bases). The CDR3 is 14 residues long. Germline CDR1 is SGHNT and CDR2 is YYREEE (reference sequence). V shed 6 bases and J shed 3 bases, with 13 bases lying between them. The CDR3 nucleotides are TGTGCCAGCAAACGGGACGGAGGTGGAAACACCATATATTTT. The encoded protein is CASKRDGGGNTIYF.

The V and J genes are TRBV7-9 and TRBJ1-1, with a possible D match to TRBD1 (6 bases). V shed 5 bases and J shed 4 bases, with 14 bases lying between them. The germline V gene has CDR1 SEHNR and CDR2 FQNEAQ (reference sequence). The CDR3 contains 14 residues. CDR3 coding DNA: TGTGCCAGCAGCACCTCTGGGGGCGGCACTGAAGCTTTCTTT. Translated: CASSTSGGGTEAFF.

This clone showed up just a few times. The chain recombines TRBV7-2 with TRBJ1-6; D gene unclear. The CDR3 extends over 14 amino acids. V was shortened by 6 bases and J by 7 bases, with 13 bases between the two germline ends. CDR1 and CDR2 (germline): SGHTA, FQGNSA. CDR3 nucleotides: TGTGCCAGCAGTAGACCGACGAGGAATTCACCCCTCCACTTT. Translation: CASSRPTRNSPLHF.

This chain uses TRBV24-1 with TRBJ2-1; D unresolved. Trimming pared 6 bases from V and 8 bases from J, leaving 10 bases between. Looked up from germline, CDR1 is KGHDR and CDR2 is SFDVKD. This CDR3 spans 12 amino acids. The CDR3 DNA reads as TGTGCCACCAGTAAGGGATCTCATGAGCAGTTCTTC. This codes for CATSKGSHEQFF.

The V and J genes are TRBV5-1 and TRBJ2-5, with D uncertain. Germline loops: CDR1 SGHRS, CDR2 YFSETQ. The V and J ends lost 4 bases and 5 bases respectively, with 15 bases between them. This CDR3 region has 14 residues. The CDR3 loop is CASSNPPKEETQYF. CDR3 in DNA: TGCGCCAGCAGCAACCCGCCGAAAGAGGAGACCCAGTACTTC.

The chain is built from TRBV12-3 or TRBV12-4 and TRBJ1-1; D gene uncertain. The CDR3 runs 11 residues. V was pared by 5 bases and J by 10 bases, with 11 bases between. Written as DNA, the CDR3 is TGTGCCAGCAGTGCAGTCTCACCAGCTTTCTTT. As protein: CASSAVSPAFF.

This clone has only a few counts. The chain has TRBV4-1 and TRBJ2-7, with 11 positions matching TRBD2. Germline CDR1 and CDR2: MGHRA and YSYEKL. The CDR3 sequence is 16 residues long. J was trimmed by 6 bases and V by 0 bases; bases with no gene match: 7. This CDR3 is CASSQEASGGTGEQYF. CDR3 nucleotide sequence: TGCGCCAGCAGCCAAGAGGCTAGCGGGGGGACGGGCGAGCAGTACTTC.

The V call is TRBV6-5, the J call TRBJ2-1; TRBD2 matches 11 bases. V lost 6 bases to trimming and J lost 6 bases; unmatched junction nucleotides: 4. Germline V CDR1 and CDR2: MNHEY, SVGAGI. CDR3 length equals 14 residues. The CDR3: CASRALAGGNEQFF. The CDR3 DNA reads TGTGCCAGCAGGGCCCTAGCGGGGGGCAATGAGCAGTTCTTC.

This clone was counted only a few times. V usage is TRBV6-5 and J usage is TRBJ1-3; D may be TRBD1 (5 bases). Looked up from germline, CDR1 is MNHEY and CDR2 is SVGAGI. V was cut by 6 bases and J by 4 bases, with 13 bases left in between. The CDR3 extends over 14 amino acids. CDR3 residues: CASSPQAPGNTIYF. Written as DNA, the CDR3 is TGTGCCAGCAGCCCACAGGCTCCCGGAAACACCATATATTTT.